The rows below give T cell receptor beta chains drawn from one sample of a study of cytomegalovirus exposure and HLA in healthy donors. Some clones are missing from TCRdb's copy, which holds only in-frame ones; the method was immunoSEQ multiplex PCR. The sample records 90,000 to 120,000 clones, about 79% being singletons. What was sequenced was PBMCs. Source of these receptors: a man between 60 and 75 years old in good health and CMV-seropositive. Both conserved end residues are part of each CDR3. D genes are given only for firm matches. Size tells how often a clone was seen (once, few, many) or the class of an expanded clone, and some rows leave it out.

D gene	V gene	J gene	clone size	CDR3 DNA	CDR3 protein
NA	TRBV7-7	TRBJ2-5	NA	TGTGCCAGCAGCGAGACCCCGGGACTTTCCCAAGAGACCCAGTACTTC	CASSETPGLSQETQYF
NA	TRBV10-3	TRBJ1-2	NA	TGTGCCATCAGACAGGCTAACTATGGCTACACCTTC	CAIRQANYGYTF
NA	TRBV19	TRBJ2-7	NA	TGTGCCAGTAGCTCCGGGGGTGCAAGCGAGCAGTACTTC	CASSSGGASEQYF
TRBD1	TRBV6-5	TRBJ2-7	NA	TGTGCCAGCAGTGAGAGCTACAGGGGGTCCGAGCAGTACTTC	CASSESYRGSEQYF
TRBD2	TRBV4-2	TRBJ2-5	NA	TGTGCCAGCAGCCAAGAAGGGACTAGCGGGGAAAAGACCCAGTACTTC	CASSQEGTSGEKTQYF
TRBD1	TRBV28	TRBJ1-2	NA	TGTGCCAGCGGGACAGGTGGCTACACCTTC	CASGTGGYTF
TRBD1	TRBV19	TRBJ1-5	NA	TGTGCCAGTAGTATCGACAGGGTTCAGCCCCAGCATTTT	CASSIDRVQPQHF
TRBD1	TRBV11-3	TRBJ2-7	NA	TGTGCCAGCAGCCCCCGGGACAGGGGCGAGCAGTACTTC	CASSPRDRGEQYF
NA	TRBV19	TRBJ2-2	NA	TGTGCCAGTAGTATGTCCGCCGGAGGCACCGGGGAGCTGTTTTTT	CASSMSAGGTGELFF
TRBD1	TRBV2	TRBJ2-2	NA	TGTGCCAGCAGTGTAAGCCCCGGGACAGCTACCACCGGGGAGCTGTTTTTT	CASSVSPGTATTGELFF
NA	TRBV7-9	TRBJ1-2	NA	TGTTCCAGCAGCCCCCAGGGTAACTATGGCTACACCTTC	CSSSPQGNYGYTF
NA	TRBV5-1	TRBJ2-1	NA	TGCGCCAGCAGCTACCTAGCGGGACAGGGGCTTTCAAATGAGCAGTTCTTC	CASSYLAGQGLSNEQFF
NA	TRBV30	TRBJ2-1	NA	TGTGCCTGGACTAGCGTTAGCTCCTACAATGAGCAGTTCTTC	CAWTSVSSYNEQFF
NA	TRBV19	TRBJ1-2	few	TGTGCCAGTAGTCCTCCCCAGAGACTACGGACCATCGGTTATGGCTACACCTTC	CASSPPQRLRTIGYGYTF
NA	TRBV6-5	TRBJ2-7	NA	TGTGCCAGCAGCAGGATTAAGGGGAACGACGAGCAGTACTTC	CASSRIKGNDEQYF
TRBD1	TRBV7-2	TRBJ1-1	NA	TGTGCCAGCAGCTTAGTTTTCACAGGGGCGGCTTTCTTT	CASSLVFTGAAFF
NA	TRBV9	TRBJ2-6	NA	TGTGCCAGCAGCCCCCTGACTACGGTTTCTGGGGCCAACGTCCTGACTTTC	CASSPLTTVSGANVLTF
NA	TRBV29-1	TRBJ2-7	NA	TGCAGCGTTGAAGATCTCCGTTCCTACGAGCAGTACTTC	CSVEDLRSYEQYF
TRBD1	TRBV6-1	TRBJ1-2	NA	TGTGCCAGCAGTGAAGCGTGGACAGGGTCTAACTATGGCTACACCTTC	CASSEAWTGSNYGYTF
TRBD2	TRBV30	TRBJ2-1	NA	TGTGCCTGGAGTGTACTAGCGGGGAGAAACAATGAGCAGTTCTTC	CAWSVLAGRNNEQFF
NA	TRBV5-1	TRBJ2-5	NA	TGCGCCAGCAGCTTGTACAGGGTCCAAGAGACCCAGTACTTC	CASSLYRVQETQYF
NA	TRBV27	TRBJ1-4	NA	TGTGCCAGCAGCCAAGGGGGGGGTCGGGGGGAAAAACTGTTTTTT	CASSQGGGRGEKLFF
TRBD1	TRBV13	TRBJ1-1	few	TGTGCCAGCAGCGACCCGGGACAGGGAATGAACACTGAAGCTTTCTTT	CASSDPGQGMNTEAFF
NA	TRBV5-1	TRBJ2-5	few	TGCGCCAGCAGCTCCCGACCGACGGGGCAAGAGACCCAGTACTTC	CASSSRPTGQETQYF
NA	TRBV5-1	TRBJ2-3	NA	TGCGCCAGCAGGTTGCGGTTCAACACAGATACGCAGTATTTT	CASRLRFNTDTQYF
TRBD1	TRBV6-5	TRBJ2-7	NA	TGTGCCAGCAGCTTGCCGGGACAGACCACCTACGAGCAGTACTTC	CASSLPGQTTYEQYF